The 27 T cell receptor beta chains below come from one sample, sequenced in a study of T cells in Graves' hyperthyroidism and ophthalmopathy (dated by TCRdb to between 2018 and 2021). Receptor libraries were prepared by multiplex PCR. The data were produced on an Illumina HiSeq 2000. TCR beta CDR3 regions were amplified from RNA transcripts. For the first round of RT-PCR on the TCR CDR3, the HTBI primer set was used together with the Qiagen OneStep RT-PCR kit. TCRdb passed the public sequencing reads through fastp at Q25 and MiXCR, retaining productive beta sequences. CDR3 protein sequences are deduplicated, and each keeps its most common genes and DNA. This sample lists around 760,000 distinct CDR3 sequences; 35% were detected once. The ten most abundant clones make up around 29% of the sample. Material for sequencing was blood. The receptors stem from a woman aged 40 to 50 with Graves' hyperthyroidism.

This clonotype was detected ten times or more. The V gene is TRBV29-1, the J gene TRBJ2-7; D gene unclear. There are 12 residues in the CDR3. The V gene's germline CDR1 is SQVTM and CDR2 ANQGSEA. V lost 6 bases and J 1 base, leaving 10 bases between the germline ends. The CDR3 loop reads CSVTPSSYEQYF. The CDR3 coding sequence is TGCAGCGTGACCCCCAGTTCCTACGAGCAGTACTTC.

This rearrangement joins TRBV12-3 or TRBV12-4 to TRBJ2-5; D is possibly TRBD2 (6 bases). This CDR3 has 15 residues. Between the trimmed V and J ends, which lost 4 bases and 0 bases, there was a span of 12 bases. This chain's CDR3 is CASSWRGSHQETQYF. CDR3 in DNA: TGTGCCAGCAGTTGGCGGGGCAGCCACCAAGAGACCCAGTACTTC.

Note on this clonotype: One base away lies a much larger clone, so this may be a sequencing read error. The chain links TRBV11-3 to TRBJ1-1; 7 bases align to TRBD1. The germline gives CDR1 SGHNT, CDR2 YENEEA. Trimming removed 5 bases from V and 4 bases from J; junction bases left unmatched: 10. This CDR3 is 15 amino acids long. CDR3 DNA sequence: TGTGCCAGCAGCCCAGGGGGAGGGGTTGGCACTGAAGCTTTCTTT. It specifies CASSPGGGVGTEAFF.

This clonotype was found once. This chain uses TRBV20-1 with TRBJ2-5; TRBD2 agrees at 10 bases. Germline CDR1 DFQATT, CDR2 SNEGSKA (reference sequence). The CDR3 totals 15 residues. Trimming took 4 bases from V and 7 from J; bases not matched to a gene: 12. The CDR3 nucleotides read TGCAGTGCTATGGGGCTAGCGGGGGAGACCGGGACCCAGTACTTC. Its protein is CSAMGLAGETGTQYF.

The V call is TRBV15, the J call TRBJ2-7, with unresolved D. V lost 2 bases, J lost 7 bases, and 15 bases lay in between. Per the germline V gene, CDR1 is LNHNV and CDR2 is YYDKDF (reference sequence). CDR3 size: 14 residues. The CDR3 reads CATSRRDKISEQYF. CDR3 coding DNA: TGTGCCACCAGCAGACGCGACAAGATATCAGAGCAGTACTTC.

In regard to this clonotype: A read error may explain this, as a much larger clone is one base away. The V gene is TRBV29-1, the J gene TRBJ2-7; tentative D call: TRBD2 (5 bases). The length of the CDR3 is 13 residues. Between the trimmed V and J ends, which lost 2 bases and 3 bases, there was a span of 11 bases. The germline CDR1 and CDR2 sequences are SQVTM and ANQGSEA. CDR3 sequence (DNA): TGCAGCGTTGAATGCGTGGGAGACTACGAGCAGTACTTC. This translates into CSVECVGDYEQYF.

Comments on this clonotype: The junction departs from the called germline gene at one end, perhaps through a read error. The chain combines TRBV19 with TRBJ1-5; D is undetermined. The length of the CDR3 is 16 residues. Germline V gene sequence: CDR1 LNHDA, CDR2 SQIVND (reference sequence). The CDR3 DNA reads as TGTGCCAGTAGCCCATTGGGCCCCTCGAGCAATCGGCCCCAGCATTTT. Amino acids: CASSPLGPSSNRPQHF.

V usage is TRBV20-1 and J usage is TRBJ1-5; 8 bases line up with TRBD1. This CDR3 region has 16 residues. J lost 3 bases, V lost 0 bases, and 7 bases had no gene match. Germline CDR1 and CDR2: DFQATT and SNEGSKA (reference sequence). The CDR3 DNA is TGCAGTGCTAGAGATACGGCAGGGGGCGTCAATCAGCCCCAGCATTTT. This gives the protein CSARDTAGGVNQPQHF.

At least ten counts were recorded for this clonotype. This chain joins TRBV19 and TRBJ1-2; D remains unclear. Trimming left V 5 bases short and J 6 bases short, with 16 bases between. The germline V gene has CDR1 LNHDA and CDR2 SQIVND (reference sequence). The CDR3 sequence is 14 residues long. The CDR3 coding sequence is TGTGCCAGTAGTGCCACCTGGACCGGGGATGGCTACACCTTC. Translated: CASSATWTGDGYTF.

As to this clonotype: A read error may account for a junction end that differs from germline. The chain uses TRBV18 and TRBJ2-2; D might be TRBD1 or TRBD2, each matching 7 bases. The CDR3 contains 14 residues. The germline V gene has CDR1 KGHSH and CDR2 LQKENI. CDR3 in amino acids: CASSSTGVSGELLF. The CDR3 DNA sequence: TGTGCCAGCAGCTCAACAGGGGTGAGCGGGGAGCTGCTTTTT.

This rearrangement joins TRBV29-1 to TRBJ2-5; 10 bases fit TRBD1. Germline CDR1 is SQVTM and CDR2 is ANQGSEA. This CDR3 contains 13 residues. J was trimmed by 1 base and V by 8 bases; bases with no gene match: 4. The CDR3 here is CSSRTGGQETQYF. CDR3 DNA: TGCAGCTCCCGGACAGGGGGCCAAGAGACCCAGTACTTC.

CDR3 sequence: CASSIAVSWAGGNYGYTF. CDR3 bases: TGTGCCAGTAGTATAGCCGTTTCTTGGGCAGGGGGGAACTATGGCTACACCTTC. The genes are TRBV19 and TRBJ1-2, with TRBD1 matching over 7 bases. This CDR3 is built from 18 residues. The V gene's germline CDR1 is LNHDA and CDR2 SQIVND (reference sequence). V dropped 1 base and J dropped 2; count of bases not matched to a gene: 13. The whole variable domain, remainder taken from reference TRBV19 and TRBJ1-2, is DGGITQSPKYLFRKEGQNVTLSCEQNLNHDAMYWYRQDPGQGLRLIYYSQIVNDFQKGDIAEGYSVSREKKESFPLTVTSAQKNPTAFYLCASSIAVSWAGGNYGYTFGSGTRLTVV.

This clonotype was observed many times. CDR3 sequence reads: CASSQVHPWDTEAFF. In nucleotides, the CDR3 is TGCGCCAGCAGCCAAGTTCACCCGTGGGACACTGAAGCTTTCTTT. The rearrangement links TRBV4-1 to TRBJ1-1; unclear D gene. The CDR3 length is 15 residues. Germline loops: CDR1 MGHRA, CDR2 YSYEKL. The germline V and J ends were trimmed by 1 base and 3 bases, with 12 bases remaining between them.

The gene calls are TRBV15 and TRBJ2-7, with 8 bases lining up with TRBD1. Germline lookup yields CDR1 LNHNV and CDR2 YYDKDF (reference sequence). Trimming cost V 3 bases and J 7 bases; bases outside gene matches: 5. The CDR3 spans 13 residues. The CDR3 bases are TGTGCCACCAGCAGCCAGGGGGCAGAAGAGCAGTACTTC. Amino acid sequence: CATSSQGAEEQYF.

This chain connects TRBV6-5 to TRBJ1-1, with D perhaps TRBD1 (6 bases). This CDR3 spans 13 amino acids. Trimming left V 5 bases short and J 5 bases short, with 12 bases between. Germline V CDR1 and CDR2: MNHEY, SVGAGI. The CDR3 coding sequence is TGTGCCAGCAGTCGGACAGAACTTACTGAAGCTTTCTTT. Encoded protein: CASSRTELTEAFF.

This clonotype was counted many times. V is TRBV7-9 and J is TRBJ2-7; the D gene is possibly TRBD1 (6 bases). Germline V gene data show CDR1 as SEHNR and CDR2 as FQNEAQ (reference sequence). There are 15 residues in the CDR3. The V and J ends lost 0 bases and 5 bases respectively, with 14 bases between them. CDR3 sequence: CASSLAKAGVDEQYF. CDR3 sequence (DNA): TGTGCCAGCAGCTTAGCGAAGGCAGGGGTCGACGAGCAGTACTTC. The entire variable domain, with the rest obtained from reference TRBV7-9 and TRBJ2-7, is as follows: DTGVSQNPRHKITKRGQNVTFRCDPISEHNRLYWYRQTLGQGPEFLTYFQNEAQLEKSRLLSDRFSAERPKGSFSTLEIQRTEQGDSAMYLCASSLAKAGVDEQYFGPGTRLTVT.

The sample holds many counts of this clonotype. The rearrangement links TRBV29-1 to TRBJ1-1; D is uncertain. CDR3 length: 10 residues. V gave up 6 bases and J gave up 7 bases, with 9 bases separating them. CDR1 SQVTM and CDR2 ANQGSEA come from the germline V gene. As DNA, the CDR3 is TGCAGCGTCGGGCAAGTTGAAGCTTTCTTT. Its protein product is CSVGQVEAFF.

V usage is TRBV20-1 and J usage is TRBJ2-2; 11 positions match TRBD2. Germline values: CDR1 DFQATT, CDR2 SNEGSKA (reference sequence). The CDR3 extends over 20 amino acids. Germline trimming cut 1 base from V and 3 bases from J; bases unmatched to any gene: 16. The CDR3 sequence is CSARALAGLAVPRDTGELFF. CDR3 sequence (DNA): TGCAGTGCTAGAGCACTAGCGGGACTAGCGGTACCTCGGGACACCGGGGAGCTGTTTTTT.

The chain links TRBV19 to TRBJ1-2; D perhaps matches TRBD1 (5 bases). Trimming shortened V by 3 bases and J by 6 bases, and 20 bases separated the two germline ends. In germline, CDR1 is LNHDA, CDR2 SQIVND (reference sequence). The CDR3 covers 16 residues. CDR3 amino acids: CASSIAGLYSNNGYTF. The DNA of the CDR3 is TGTGCCAGTAGTATCGCAGGGTTATATTCCAACAATGGCTACACCTTC.

The chain has TRBV29-1 and TRBJ2-7; 7 bases match TRBD1. The DNA matches TRBJ2-1 better at its end, which makes the J call doubtful. This CDR3 region has 14 residues. Germline CDR1 is SQVTM and CDR2 is ANQGSEA. The CDR3 sequence: CSVRDRIKNYEQFF. CDR3 bases: TGCAGCGTCCGGGACAGAATCAAAAACTACGAGCAGTTCTTC.

This clonotype was seen more than once but under ten times. The chain employs TRBV5-4 and TRBJ2-7; D might be TRBD1 or TRBD2, each matching 5 bases. Between the trimmed V and J ends, which lost 10 bases and 2 bases, there was a span of 19 bases. The CDR3 runs 14 residues. Per germline, CDR1 SGHNT and CDR2 YYREEE (reference sequence). The CDR3: CACGPGTGPYEQYF. The CDR3 DNA sequence: TGTGCCTGCGGTCCCGGGACGGGGCCCTACGAGCAGTACTTC. Based on the CDR3 plus reference TRBV5-4 and TRBJ2-7, the full variable domain is ETGVTQSPTHLIKTRGQQVTLRCSSQSGHNTVSWYQQALGQGPQFIFQYYREEENGRGNFPPRFSGLQFPNYSSELNVNALELDDSALYLCACGPGTGPYEQYFGPGTRLTVT.

This clonotype occurred many times. CDR3 nucleotides: TGCGCCAGCAGTCCCCTGCGGGGAGTGAACACTGAAGCTTTCTTT. As protein: CASSPLRGVNTEAFF. J is TRBJ1-1 and V is TRBV10-1; D gene unclear. The V gene's germline CDR1 is WNHNN and CDR2 SYGVQD (reference sequence). The germline V and J ends were trimmed by 5 bases and 0 bases, with 13 bases remaining between them. This CDR3 is built from 15 residues.

This clonotype was found many times. The chain links TRBV6-5 to TRBJ1-2; D remains unclear. The germline CDR1 and CDR2 sequences are MNHEY and SVGAGI. The CDR3 loop spans 12 amino acids. Trimming pared 5 bases from V and 8 bases from J, leaving 12 bases between. CDR3 in amino acids: CASSENRRGYTF. As DNA, the CDR3 is TGTGCCAGCAGTGAGAATAGGAGGGGCTACACCTTC.

This clonotype was detected only a few times. V gene TRBV9 combines with J gene TRBJ1-2, with 7 bases aligning to TRBD1. CDR1 is SGDLS, CDR2 YYNGEE, per germline. The CDR3 consists of 17 residues. The V gene end was trimmed by 5 bases and the J gene end by 0 bases; junction bases not matched to a gene: 13. The CDR3 DNA is TGTGCCAGCAGTGCAGGCGGACAGGCTGTAGCTAACTATGGCTACACCTTC. Its protein is CASSAGGQAVANYGYTF. Drawing the rest from reference TRBV9 and TRBJ1-2, the complete variable domain is DSGVTQTPKHLITATGQRVTLRCSPRSGDLSVYWYQQSLDQGLQFLIQYYNGEERAKGNILERFSAQQFPDLHSELNLSSLELGDSALYFCASSAGGQAVANYGYTFGSGTRLTVV.

The chain couples TRBV20-1 to TRBJ2-3; 9 bases agree with TRBD1. V was pared by 0 bases and J by 3 bases, with 4 bases of the junction left unmatched. The germline V gene has CDR1 DFQATT and CDR2 SNEGSKA (reference sequence). This CDR3 is built from 15 residues. CDR3 sequence reads: CSARDGDRVTDTQYF. The DNA of the CDR3 is TGCAGTGCTAGAGATGGGGACAGGGTAACAGATACGCAGTATTTT.

A remark on this clonotype: Without the conserved terminal phenylalanine or tryptophan, this CDR3 likely stems from a read error. The J gene is TRBJ1-1, the V gene TRBV4-1; 9 bases match TRBD1. In germline, CDR1 is MGHRA, CDR2 YSYEKL. J gave up 5 bases and V 4 bases, and 11 bases lay outside the gene matches. This CDR3 has 16 amino acids. In DNA form, the CDR3 reads TGCGCCAGCAGCCGAGGAGGTGGGACAGGGCGAACTGAAGCTTTCCTT. This sequence encodes CASSRGGGTGRTEAFL.

The V and J genes are TRBV7-9 and TRBJ1-1, with D uncertain. V lost 7 bases to trimming and J lost 0 bases, with 33 bases between them. Per the germline V gene, CDR1 is SEHNR and CDR2 is FQNEAQ (reference sequence). The CDR3 is made up of 21 amino acids. CDR3 residues: CASTPSSAALFSVGMNTEAFF. In nucleotides, the CDR3 is TGTGCCAGCACCCCAAGTTCGGCGGCCCTGTTTAGCGTGGGAATGAACACTGAAGCTTTCTTT.